The source of this T cell receptor (beta chain) is a study of beta chain features in type 1 diabetes. What was sequenced were expressed TCRB transcripts, since all of the isolated RNA had been reverse transcribed. The method was immunoSEQ multiplex PCR; TCRdb's version includes in-frame clones alone and lacks a portion of them. This table has about 350,000 clones, roughly a fifth appearing once. The V end lost 3 bases, the J end lost 3 bases, and 11 bases lay between the germline ends. The CDR3 is 13 residues long. Germline-derived CDR1 and CDR2 are GTSNPN and SVGIG (reference sequence). Sequences were obtained from naive CD4+ T cells from blood. The rearrangement links TRBV30 to TRBJ1-1; D unresolved. This TCR derives from a woman aged 18-30 years in good health. CDR3 amino acids: CAWRVATHTEAFF. For the CDR3, the DNA is TGTGCCTGGAGGGTTGCGACTCACACTGAAGCTTTCTTT.